This T cell receptor (beta chain) was documented in a study of blood T cell repertoires in COVID-19 (dated by TCRdb to between 2020 and 2021). About the full investigation: Samples from collaborators originated in the United States, Italy and Spain and spanned both the acute and convalescent phases of COVID-19. The prospective study material was composed of cDNA or gDNA derived from T cells, B-cell-depleted T cells, or PBMCs. Deeply sampled blood TCRbeta repertoires from subjects exposed to, actively infected with, or recovered from COVID-19 were included in the dataset. The repertoires were released in a freely available public database intended as a resource for research on the immune response to SARS-CoV-2. Samples came from the ongoing ImmuneRACE study (first 160 participants) plus 1,254 subjects from 6 global collaborators. Sample metadata almost always included a de-identified subject ID, COVID-19 status, age in years and sex. HLA class I and class II types, where available, came from metadata supplied by the sample provider rather than from assay-based typing.

TCRbeta CDR3 regions were amplified from genomic DNA by means of the immunoSEQ Assay, a bias-controlled multiplex PCR. On the study's bioinformatics: The number of nucleated cells in each sample was estimated by amplification of reference gene primers within the assay. To quantify the absolute abundance of each unique TCRbeta CDR3 rearrangement, sequence reads were collapsed and filtered. For each sample, productive Simpson clonality was calculated as the square root of Simpson's diversity index over productive rearrangements. TCRdb's version of the immuneACCESS table is confined to in-frame rearrangements and falls short of the full clone set. An unresolved V gene accounts for under half of the shortfall where checked; the remainder is of unknown origin. V and J calls plus clone size are reproduced from that table; the DNA served to infer D and trimming. This sample is represented by tens of thousands of clones; approximately 90% of them were singletons. The top ten clones comprise around 7.7% of the sample.

The collaborating institutions used their own protocols to collect whole blood in K2EDTA tubes. Collaborator samples were shipped for TCRbeta analysis as frozen whole blood, isolated PBMCs, or DNA extracted from either sample type. Notes on this clone: Its target antigen remains unknown. No quality values exist for individual bases; no much larger clone is one base distant.

The cysteine opens and the phenylalanine closes a CDR3 of 12 amino acids. Of all the DNA, just the CDR3 is kept, 36 bases in frame from base 1. The CDR1 and CDR2 encoded by the germline V gene are MNHNS and SASEGT. V and J are truncated by 0 bases and 8 bases respectively, leaving an intervening sequence of 7 bases. Paper-wide results and their limitations: Clinical and demographic metadata were provided uncurated, with the amount varying by source and participant.

The sequence is built from TRBV6-1 and TRBJ1-2; the D gene identity is not certain. Sequencing was done on a sample of peripheral blood. The TCR sequence derives from a human donor with active COVID-19. The donor label of this sample is uncertain. The CDR3: CASSEAGRGYTF. Here is the DNA: TGTGCCAGCAGTGAAGCAGGGAGAGGCTACACCTTC.